This TCR beta chain is drawn from a study of CD8 T cells in Susac syndrome. Roughly 0.45 to 1 ug RNA was reverse transcribed with random hexamers. The CDR3 of TCR beta was amplified by immunoSEQ multiplex PCR across 54 Vbeta and 13 Jbeta. One entry per CDR3 protein results from TCRdb running MiXCR on the immunoSEQ multiplex PCR reads. The table shows roughly 200,000 distinct CDR3 sequences, with about 95% occurring only once. This receptor was taken from a human donor in good health. The source material was CD4+ T cells from PBMCs.

CDR3 DNA: TGTGCCAGCAGTTACAGGCCTCTAGAGACCCAGTACTTC. The encoded protein is CASSYRPLETQYF. This chain uses TRBV6-6 with TRBJ2-5; D is uncertain. CDR1 MNHNY and CDR2 SVGAGI come from the germline V gene (reference sequence). V dropped 2 bases and J dropped 4 bases, with 8 bases sitting between them. This CDR3 spans 13 amino acids.